This T cell receptor beta chain originates from a study of CD8 T cell repertoires and HIV-1 epitope variants. Details on this clone: Its target is unknown.

The assay was immunoSEQ multiplex PCR, and TCRdb's table has in-frame clones only and misses some. This sample has a few thousand clones, with 65% to 70% found just once. The sequence derives from a male donor with HIV. The sequenced material came from cultured CD8+ T cells derived from PBMCs.

The CDR3: CASIDPAISGNTIYF. The CDR3 DNA follows: TGTGCCAGCATCGACCCCGCGATCTCTGGAAACACCATATATTTT. V gene TRBV19 combines with J gene TRBJ1-3; D is unclear. This CDR3 contains 15 residues. Trimming shortened V by 9 bases and J by 0 bases, and 15 bases separated the two germline ends. CDR1 and CDR2 from the germline V gene are LNHDA and SQIVND (reference sequence).